The next 15 T cell receptor beta chains were all read from a single sample in a study of human T cells and chemical hapten exposure. MiXCR, applied by TCRdb to the RACE reads, yields one record per CDR3 protein. The sample consists of about 200,000 distinct CDR3 sequences, around a quarter of them appearing once. Noted time point: patch test 3, about 24 weeks after DPC sensitization. Treatment meaning: therapeutic diphenylcyclopropenone sensitization with weekly scalp DPC. The source was whole blood, collected in connection with sensitization to the hapten diphenylcyclopropenone (DPC). The receptors derive from a woman aged 40 to 50 with alopecia areata. Some clones in this sample may be carry-over from other donors' samples.

The rearrangement uses TRBV20-1 and TRBJ2-4; D is possibly TRBD1 (5 bases). The V end lost 0 bases, the J end lost 1 base, and 13 bases lay between the germline ends. The CDR3 totals 16 residues. Germline CDR1 reads DFQATT; CDR2 reads SNEGSKA (reference sequence). The DNA for the CDR3 is TGCAGTGCTAGAGATCCGAAGCCAGGGGCCAAAAACATTCAGTACTTC. Its translation: CSARDPKPGAKNIQYF.

V gene TRBV7-2 combines with J gene TRBJ1-2; D call uncertain. Trimming shortened V by 5 bases and J by 5 bases, and 15 bases separated the two germline ends. The germline gives CDR1 SGHTA, CDR2 FQGNSA. This CDR3 has 14 residues. The CDR3 DNA reads TGTGCCAGCAGCACCGGACTTTCCTCTTATGGCTACACCTTC. Translating gives CASSTGLSSYGYTF.

The table lists this clonotype with a few counts. The chain couples TRBV6-5 to TRBJ1-3, with 8 bases lining up with TRBD1. CDR3 size: 15 residues. The germline V gene encodes CDR1 MNHEY and CDR2 SVGAGI. V shed 5 bases, J shed 2 bases, and the junction held 5 bases outside the gene matches. The CDR3 region is CASSTTGVAGNTIYF. For the CDR3, the DNA is TGTGCCAGCAGTACGACAGGGGTCGCTGGAAACACCATATATTTT.

This clonotype was observed a handful of times. J is TRBJ1-4 and V is TRBV20-1; no clear D gene. Trimming shortened V by 0 bases and J by 7 bases, and 12 bases separated the two germline ends. The germline gives CDR1 DFQATT, CDR2 SNEGSKA (reference sequence). The CDR3 runs 14 residues. In DNA form, the CDR3 reads TGCAGTGCTAGAGATTCGGCTGGTGGTGAAAAACTGTTTTTT. Translating it yields CSARDSAGGEKLFF.

The rearrangement joins TRBV12-3 or TRBV12-4 to TRBJ2-5; weak D call: TRBD2 (5 bases). The CDR3 covers 15 residues. V lost 3 bases, J lost 5 bases, and 16 bases lay in between. CDR3 bases: TGTGCCAGCAGTTTCCGGGGAACGATGAGGGAGACCCAGTACTTC. It translates to CASSFRGTMRETQYF.

This clonotype was observed many times. The chain joins TRBV20-1 to TRBJ2-7, with D hard to call. Trimming took 0 bases from V and 4 from J, leaving 16 bases between them. The CDR3 length is 15 residues. Germline V gene sequence: CDR1 DFQATT, CDR2 SNEGSKA (reference sequence). The CDR3 DNA reads TGCAGTGCTAGAGATCGTCCCCGAGTGGGGTACGAGCAGTACTTC. Amino acids: CSARDRPRVGYEQYF.

This rearrangement joins TRBV29-1 to TRBJ2-7, with D hard to call. CDR1 is SQVTM, CDR2 ANQGSEA, per germline. The CDR3 consists of 12 residues. Trimming stripped 2 bases from V and 3 bases from J, with 8 bases between. CDR3 nucleotide sequence: TGCAGCGTTGAATCGAGTAGCTACGAGCAGTACTTC. Residues: CSVESSSYEQYF.

The chain has TRBV28 and TRBJ2-7; D is undetermined. The CDR3 loop spans 12 amino acids. Trimming took 5 bases from V and 2 from J, leaving 7 bases between them. Germline assignment: CDR1 MDHEN and CDR2 SYDVKM. The CDR3 DNA follows: TGTGCCAGCAGTCCCCATGCCTACGAGCAGTACTTC. It yields the protein CASSPHAYEQYF. Full variable domain (outside the CDR3, taken from reference TRBV28 and TRBJ2-7): DVKVTQSSRYLVKRTGEKVFLECVQDMDHENMFWYRQDPGLGLRLIYFSYDVKMKEKGDIPEGYSVSREKKERFSLILESASTNQTSMYLCASSPHAYEQYFGPGTRLTVT.

This clonotype was seen a handful of times. The rearrangement uses TRBV7-9 and TRBJ2-1; 8 bases line up with TRBD2. Germline CDR1 SEHNR, CDR2 FQNEAQ (reference sequence). The CDR3 totals 13 residues. Trimming took 6 bases from V and 7 from J; bases not matched to a gene: 5. The chain's CDR3 is CASSLAGTNEQFF. The CDR3 bases are TGTGCCAGCAGTCTAGCGGGCACGAATGAGCAGTTCTTC.

The sample holds a few counts of this clonotype. The chain joins TRBV4-2 to TRBJ1-6; no reliable D call. The CDR3 spans 21 residues. Per the germline V gene, CDR1 is LGHNA and CDR2 is YNFKEQ. V gave up 0 bases and J gave up 4 bases, with 25 bases separating them. The CDR3 reads CASSQDPAGSTRNYYNSPLHF. CDR3 bases: TGTGCCAGCAGCCAAGATCCCGCAGGAAGCACCCGAAACTATTATAATTCACCCCTCCACTTT.

The rearrangement joins TRBV7-9 to TRBJ2-2, with 7 bases identical to TRBD2. V lost 4 bases and J lost 4; bases outside the gene matches: 3. The CDR3 extends over 14 amino acids. Germline lookup yields CDR1 SEHNR and CDR2 FQNEAQ (reference sequence). In DNA, the CDR3 is TGTGCCAGCAGCTGGGGGACTACCACCGGGGAGCTGTTTTTT. Translated: CASSWGTTTGELFF.

The rearrangement uses TRBV3-1 and TRBJ2-5; D is unclear. Germline CDR1 reads LGHDT; CDR2 reads YNNKEL (reference sequence). V was clipped by 1 base and J by 1 base, with 10 bases between them. CDR3 length: 15 amino acids. CDR3 sequence reads: CASSQVAGSQETQYF. The CDR3 DNA reads TGTGCCAGCAGCCAAGTTGCCGGGTCCCAAGAGACCCAGTACTTC.

The chain couples TRBV12-3 or TRBV12-4 to TRBJ2-2, with 8 nucleotides matching TRBD1. The trim removed 10 bases at V and 6 bases at J, leaving 13 bases unmatched. The CDR3 contains 15 residues. The CDR3 nucleotides read TGTGCCACCGAAAGGGGGGCAGGGGGCTCCGGGGAGCTGTTTTTT. Translated, it gives CATERGAGGSGELFF.

The gene calls are TRBV7-2 and TRBJ2-7; 11 positions match TRBD2. The germline gives CDR1 SGHTA, CDR2 FQGNSA. J lost 5 bases, V lost 5 bases, and 8 bases had no gene match. This CDR3 region has 15 residues. The CDR3 loop is CASSRRLAGGNEQYF. CDR3 DNA sequence: TGTGCCAGCAGCCGCCGTCTAGCGGGAGGTAACGAGCAGTACTTC.

The chain uses TRBV18 and TRBJ1-1; unclear D gene. The CDR3 extends over 14 amino acids. The V gene's germline CDR1 is KGHSH and CDR2 LQKENI. Trimming cost V 3 bases and J 0 bases, with 8 bases left between them. The CDR3 is CASSPDGLNTEAFF. DNA for the CDR3: TGTGCCAGCTCACCGGACGGACTGAACACTGAAGCTTTCTTT.